This TCR beta chain was recorded in a study of T cell responses to AZD1222 COVID-19 vaccine (dated by TCRdb to the early 2020s). Context from the whole study: AZD1222 recipients given second doses at about 4 weeks or at about 12 weeks were pooled, since spike-specific TCR depth and breadth were not found to differ between the two schedules. A total of 230 to 250 trial participants underwent TCR sequencing, of whom some 210 received two doses of AZD1222 and some 25 received two doses of the MenACWY control vaccine. Trial participants were enrolled by age into subgroups of 18-55, 56-69 and 70-plus years, and 148, 28 and 57 TCR-sequenced participants, respectively, were included in these subgroups.

General conclusions and limits of the study: In the small 56-69-year group, the increase in depth fell short of significance, most likely because of low power. Because no samples from the day 14 peak response were available, repertoires could be characterized only after the peak T cell response. After two AZD1222 doses, spike-specific TCR breadth and depth were significantly higher than at day 0 and than in MenACWY recipients. The whole spike protein was spanned by vaccine-associated CD4 TCRs, and dominant responses were seen in regions 160-218 and 743-854. Epitopes outside the regions mutated in the B.1.351 and B.1.1.7 variants were reportedly recognized by nearly half of the unique spike-specific TCRs. Conclusions about previously exposed vaccinees are limited because only six or seven AZD1222 recipients were SARS-CoV-2 seropositive at baseline. Participants were mostly white British and included more females than males, and it was suggested by the authors that clonal diversity may have been underestimated.

Read against the paper, the sample's time point label means: baseline before first vaccination. The vaccinee samples were drawn from two UK trials, COV001 and COV002, one of which was a single-blind randomized controlled phase 2/3 trial testing AZD1222 (ChAdOx1 nCoV-19) in healthy adults. For TCRbeta chain sequencing, PBMC samples from trial participants were taken at day 0 and at day 28 after the second dose. The CDR3 regions of human TCRbeta chains were analyzed by immunosequencing. As for the authors' bioinformatics: TCRs in the repertoires were matched against a reference library of SARS-CoV-2-specific TCRs that had been generated with the MIRA antigen-specificity platform. Breadth meant the fraction of unique TCRs that were SARS-CoV-2-associated, whereas depth meant the fraction of total T cells that were SARS-CoV-2-associated. Using the MIRA data, each spike-specific TCR was assigned both to the spike region to which the TCR was reactive and to a CD4 or CD8 class. Log10-transformed breadth and depth values were compared by one-way ANOVA with Sidak's multiple comparisons tests. TCRdb took this table from immuneACCESS and kept in-frame rearrangements with V and J called. Such tables lack part of the clones; where checked against another copy, unresolved V genes explain under half of the gap, and the rest is unexplained. From that table come the V and J calls and clone size; the DNA was used to work out D and trimming. The sample table holds some 100,000 clones, of which roughly 87% were seen once. 15% to 20% of the sample goes to the ten largest clones.

CDR1 and CDR2, per the germline V gene, are MDHEN and SYDVKM. The germline V end is reduced by 6 bases and the J end by 7 bases; junction bases left unmatched: 5. From its cysteine to its phenylalanine, the CDR3 spans 14 amino acids. Only the CDR3 region is kept as DNA, spanning 42 bases read in frame from base 1. About this clone itself: Its antigen target is currently unknown. No much larger clone is present one base from it, and per-base qualities are unavailable.

The source is an adult in good health. The sequenced sample was peripheral blood, obtained on day 0 of AZD1222 vaccination. The sequence links TRBV28 to TRBJ1-4, and 10 junctional nucleotides match TRBD1. The DNA sequence reads TGTGCCAGCAGCCCGACAGGGGGCAGTGAAAAACTGTTTTTT. This yields the protein CASSPTGGSEKLFF.